The clone carrying this TCR beta chain was seen more than once but under ten times. This specimen belongs to a study of radiotherapy plus CTLA-4 blockade in lung cancer. Method: immunoSEQ multiplex PCR; TCRdb's copy keeps in-frame clones and lacks some. The sample carries over 80,000 clones, less than 90% recorded once. CDR1 is MDHEN, CDR2 SYDVKM, per germline. Deletions cut 2 bases from V and 7 bases from J, with 5 bases between. The CDR3 loop spans 12 amino acids. Specimen: peripheral blood, collected from a patient treated with radiotherapy plus ipilimumab. This chain links TRBV28 with TRBJ1-4; the D is unclear. The clonotype originates from a human donor with non-small cell lung cancer who had stable disease on radiotherapy plus ipilimumab. CDR3 in amino acids: CASSLMFEKLFF. The CDR3 coding sequence is TGTGCCAGCAGTTTAATGTTTGAAAAACTGTTTTTT. Complete variable domain (other parts from reference TRBV28 and TRBJ1-4): DVKVTQSSRYLVKRTGEKVFLECVQDMDHENMFWYRQDPGLGLRLIYFSYDVKMKEKGDIPEGYSVSREKKERFSLILESASTNQTSMYLCASSLMFEKLFFGSGTQLSVL.